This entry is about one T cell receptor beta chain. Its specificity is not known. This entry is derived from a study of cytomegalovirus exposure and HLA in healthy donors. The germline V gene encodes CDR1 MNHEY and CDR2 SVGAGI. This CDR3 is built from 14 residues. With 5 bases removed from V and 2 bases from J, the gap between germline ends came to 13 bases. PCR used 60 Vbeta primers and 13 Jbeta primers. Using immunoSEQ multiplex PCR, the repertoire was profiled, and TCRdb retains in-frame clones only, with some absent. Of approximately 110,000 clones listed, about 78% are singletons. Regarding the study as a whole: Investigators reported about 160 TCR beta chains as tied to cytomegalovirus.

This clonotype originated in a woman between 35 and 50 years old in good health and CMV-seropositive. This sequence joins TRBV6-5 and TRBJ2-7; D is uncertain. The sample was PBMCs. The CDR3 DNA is TGTGCCAGCAGTCGCTCTGACACCGCCTACGAGCAGTACTTC. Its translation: CASSRSDTAYEQYF.